This T cell receptor beta chain emerged from a study of high-grade serous ovarian cancer treatment subgroups. Tumor samples were taken before definitive surgery or chemotherapy. In germline, CDR1 is MDHEN, CDR2 SYDVKM. CDR3 size: 14 residues. V was pared by 2 bases and J by 1 base, with 8 bases between. The data were produced by immunoSEQ multiplex PCR, yet TCRdb's version contains in-frame clones alone and is incomplete. The sample holds 3,200 or so clones, roughly 85% seen once. The specimen sequenced was tumor tissue. The chain recombines TRBV28 with TRBJ1-1; D not resolved. This clonotype was obtained from a human donor with high-grade serous ovarian cancer. As DNA, the CDR3 is TGTGCCAGCAGTTTAGAACGGGAGAACACTGAAGCTTTCTTT. Its protein is CASSLERENTEAFF.